The sample holds many counts of the clone carrying this TCR beta chain. Its antigen is unknown. Genomic DNA templated the TCR beta VDJ and CDR3 profiling. TCRdb itself ran the reads through MiXCR, one entry per CDR3 protein. The top ten hold 2% to 3% of the sample, which has some 120,000 distinct CDR3 sequences, around 50% seen once. This record comes from a study of CD8+CD57+ T cells in acquired aplastic anemia. For the study at large: Sorted CD4+ and CD8+ cell DNA averaged about 3 ug.

The CDR3 consists of 14 residues. Germline V gene sequence: CDR1 DFQATT, CDR2 SNEGSKA (reference sequence). The junction had 5 bases not matched to a gene; V was cut back by 6 bases and J by 2 bases. Regarding the study as a whole: Patients and controls turned out to have 25 to 35 CD8+ CDR3 sequences in common.

The source material was sorted CD4+, CD8+, or CD8+CD57+ T cells (not recorded which) from PBMCs. This TCR was sampled from a human donor in good health, serving as a control. This chain joins TRBV20-1 and TRBJ2-7; 12 bases match TRBD2. Written as DNA, the CDR3 is TGCAGTGCAAAACTAGCGGGGGGCGCCTACGAGCAGTACTTC. Translating gives CSAKLAGGAYEQYF.